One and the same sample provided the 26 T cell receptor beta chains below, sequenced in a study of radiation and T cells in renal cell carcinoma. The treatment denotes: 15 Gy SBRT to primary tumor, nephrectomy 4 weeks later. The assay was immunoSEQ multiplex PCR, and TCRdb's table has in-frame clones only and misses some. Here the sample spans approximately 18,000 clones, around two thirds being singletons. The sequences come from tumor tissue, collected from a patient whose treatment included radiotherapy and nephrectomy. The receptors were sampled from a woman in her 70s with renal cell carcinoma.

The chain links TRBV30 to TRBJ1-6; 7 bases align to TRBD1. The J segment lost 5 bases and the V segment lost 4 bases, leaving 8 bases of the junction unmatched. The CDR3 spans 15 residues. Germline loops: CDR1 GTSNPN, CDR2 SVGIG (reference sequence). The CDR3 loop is CAWTESTGNNSPLHF. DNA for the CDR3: TGTGCCTGGACCGAGTCGACAGGGAATAATTCACCCCTCCACTTT. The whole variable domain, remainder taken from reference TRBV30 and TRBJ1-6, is SQTIHQWPATLVQPVGSPLSLECTVEGTSNPNLYWYRQAAGRGLQLLFYSVGIGQISSEVPQNLSASRPQDRQFILSSKKLLLSDSGFYLCAWTESTGNNSPLHFGNGTRLTVT.

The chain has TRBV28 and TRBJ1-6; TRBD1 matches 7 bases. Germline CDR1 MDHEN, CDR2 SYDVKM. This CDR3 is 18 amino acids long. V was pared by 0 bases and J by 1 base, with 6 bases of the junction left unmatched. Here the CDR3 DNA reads TGTGCCAGCAGTTTATGGCGACAGGGTGGATCCTATAATTCACCCCTCCACTTT. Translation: CASSLWRQGGSYNSPLHF.

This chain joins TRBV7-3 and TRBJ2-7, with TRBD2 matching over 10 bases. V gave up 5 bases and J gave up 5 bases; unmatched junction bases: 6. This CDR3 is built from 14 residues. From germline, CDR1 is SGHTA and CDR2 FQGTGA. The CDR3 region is CASSLSGGSDEQYF. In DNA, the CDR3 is TGTGCCAGCAGCCTTAGCGGGGGGTCCGACGAGCAGTACTTC.

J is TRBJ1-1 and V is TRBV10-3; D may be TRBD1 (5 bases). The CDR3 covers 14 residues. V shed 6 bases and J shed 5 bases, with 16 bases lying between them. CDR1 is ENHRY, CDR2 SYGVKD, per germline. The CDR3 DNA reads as TGTGCCATCAGCCCCTCAGGGATGGGAACTGAAGCTTTCTTT. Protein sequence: CAISPSGMGTEAFF.

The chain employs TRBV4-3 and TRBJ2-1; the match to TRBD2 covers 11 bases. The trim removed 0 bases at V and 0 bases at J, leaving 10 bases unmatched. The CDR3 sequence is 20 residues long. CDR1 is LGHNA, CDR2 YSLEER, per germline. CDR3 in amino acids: CASSQESRTSGPSSYNEQFF. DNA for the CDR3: TGCGCCAGCAGCCAAGAATCCAGGACTAGCGGGCCGAGCTCCTACAATGAGCAGTTCTTC.

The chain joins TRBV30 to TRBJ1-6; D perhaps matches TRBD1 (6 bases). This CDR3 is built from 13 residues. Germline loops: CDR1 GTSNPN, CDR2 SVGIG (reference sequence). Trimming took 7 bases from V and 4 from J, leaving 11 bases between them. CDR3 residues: CAFATGYNSPLHF. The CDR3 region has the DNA TGTGCCTTCGCGACAGGTTATAATTCACCCCTCCACTTT.

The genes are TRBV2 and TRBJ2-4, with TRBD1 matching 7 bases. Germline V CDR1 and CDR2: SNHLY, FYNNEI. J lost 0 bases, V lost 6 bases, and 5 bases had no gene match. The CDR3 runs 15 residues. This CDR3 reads CASRGTVLAKNIQYF. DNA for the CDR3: TGTGCCAGCAGGGGGACAGTCCTAGCCAAAAACATTCAGTACTTC.

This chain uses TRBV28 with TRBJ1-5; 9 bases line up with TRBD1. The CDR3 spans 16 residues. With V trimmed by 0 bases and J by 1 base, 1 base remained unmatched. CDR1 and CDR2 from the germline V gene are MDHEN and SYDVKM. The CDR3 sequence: CASSLWGQGSNQPQHF. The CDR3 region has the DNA TGTGCCAGCAGTTTATGGGGACAGGGCAGCAATCAGCCCCAGCATTTT.

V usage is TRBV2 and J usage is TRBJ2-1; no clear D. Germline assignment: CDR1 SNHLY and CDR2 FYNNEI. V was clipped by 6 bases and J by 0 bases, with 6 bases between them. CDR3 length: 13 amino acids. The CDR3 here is CASRSSSYNEQFF. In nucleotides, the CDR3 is TGTGCCAGCAGGTCTAGCTCCTACAATGAGCAGTTCTTC.

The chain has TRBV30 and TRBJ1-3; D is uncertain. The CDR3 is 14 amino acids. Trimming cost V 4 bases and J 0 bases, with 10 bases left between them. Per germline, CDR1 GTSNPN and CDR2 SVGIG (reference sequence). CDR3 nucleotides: TGTGCCTGGACTTTAAGCGTCTCTGGAAACACCATATATTTT. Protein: CAWTLSVSGNTIYF.

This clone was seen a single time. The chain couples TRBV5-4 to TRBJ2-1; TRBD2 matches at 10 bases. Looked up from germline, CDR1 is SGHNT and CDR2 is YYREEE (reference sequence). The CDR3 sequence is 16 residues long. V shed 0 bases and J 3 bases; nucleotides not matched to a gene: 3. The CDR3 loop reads CASSLGLAGDYNEQFF. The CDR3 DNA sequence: TGTGCCAGCAGCTTGGGGCTAGCGGGGGACTACAATGAGCAGTTCTTC.

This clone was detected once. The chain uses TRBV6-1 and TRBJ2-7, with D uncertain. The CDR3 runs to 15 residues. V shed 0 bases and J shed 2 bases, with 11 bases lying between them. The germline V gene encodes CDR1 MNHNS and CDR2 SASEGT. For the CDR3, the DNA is TGTGCCAGCAGTGAAGCCAGATCTGTGGCCTACGAGCAGTACTTC. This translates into CASSEARSVAYEQYF.

DNA of the CDR3: TGCGCCAGCAGCTTGTTGCCCGAAAACACCATATATTTT. Protein product: CASSLLPENTIYF. This rearrangement joins TRBV5-1 to TRBJ1-3; D is ambiguous. Germline V gene data show CDR1 as SGHRS and CDR2 as YFSETQ. The CDR3 is made up of 13 amino acids. Trimming took off 1 base at V and 6 bases at J, with 8 bases between the two ends.

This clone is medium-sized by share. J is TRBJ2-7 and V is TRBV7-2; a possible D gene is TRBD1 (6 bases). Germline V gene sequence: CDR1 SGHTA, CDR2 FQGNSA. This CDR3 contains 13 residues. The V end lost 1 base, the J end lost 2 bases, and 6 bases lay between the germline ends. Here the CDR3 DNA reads TGTGCCAGCAGCTTAGAGGGGGCCTACGAGCAGTACTTC. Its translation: CASSLEGAYEQYF. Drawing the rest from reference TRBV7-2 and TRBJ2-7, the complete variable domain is GAGVSQSPSNKVTEKGKDVELRCDPISGHTALYWYRQSLGQGLEFLIYFQGNSAPDKSGLPSDRFSAERTGGSVSTLTIQRTQQEDSAVYLCASSLEGAYEQYFGPGTRLTVT.

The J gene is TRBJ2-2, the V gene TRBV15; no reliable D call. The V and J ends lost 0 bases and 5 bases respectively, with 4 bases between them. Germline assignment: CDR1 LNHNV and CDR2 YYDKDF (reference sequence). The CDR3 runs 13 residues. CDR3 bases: TGTGCCACCAGCAGAGAGCGGACCGGGGAGCTGTTTTTT. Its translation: CATSRERTGELFF.

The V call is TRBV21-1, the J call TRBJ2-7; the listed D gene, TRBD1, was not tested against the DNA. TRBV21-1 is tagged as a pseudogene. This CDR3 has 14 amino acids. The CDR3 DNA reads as TGTGCCAGCAGCAGAGGGGACAGGGTCCACGAGCAGTACTTC. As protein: CASSRGDRVHEQYF.

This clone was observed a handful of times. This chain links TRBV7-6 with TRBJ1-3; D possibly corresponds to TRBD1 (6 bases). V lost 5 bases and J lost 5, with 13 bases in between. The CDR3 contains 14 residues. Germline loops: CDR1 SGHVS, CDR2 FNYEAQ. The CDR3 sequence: CASSPGAGRNTIYF. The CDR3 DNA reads TGTGCCAGCAGCCCAGGGGCAGGGAGAAACACCATATATTTT.

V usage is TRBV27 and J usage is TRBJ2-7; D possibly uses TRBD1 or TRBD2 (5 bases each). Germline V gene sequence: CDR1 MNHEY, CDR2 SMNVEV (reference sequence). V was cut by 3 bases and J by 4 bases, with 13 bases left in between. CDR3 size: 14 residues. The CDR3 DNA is TGTGCCAGCAGTTTTCGAGGGGCCGAGTACGAGCAGTACTTC. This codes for CASSFRGAEYEQYF.

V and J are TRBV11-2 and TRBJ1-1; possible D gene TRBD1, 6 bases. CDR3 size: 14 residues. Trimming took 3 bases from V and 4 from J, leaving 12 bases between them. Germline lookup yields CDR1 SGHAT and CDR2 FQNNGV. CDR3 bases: TGTGCCAGCAGCTTGGCAATCAGGGGCACTGAAGCTTTCTTT. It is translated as CASSLAIRGTEAFF. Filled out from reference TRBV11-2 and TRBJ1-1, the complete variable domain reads EAGVAQSPRYKIIEKRQSVAFWCNPISGHATLYWYQQILGQGPKLLIQFQNNGVVDDSQLPKDRFSAERLKGVDSTLKIQPAKLEDSAVYLCASSLAIRGTEAFFGQGTRLTVV.

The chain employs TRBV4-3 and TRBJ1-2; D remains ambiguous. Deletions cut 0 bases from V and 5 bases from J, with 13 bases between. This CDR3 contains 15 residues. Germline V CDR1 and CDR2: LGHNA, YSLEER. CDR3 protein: CASSQDSRPRYGYTF. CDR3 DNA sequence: TGCGCCAGCAGCCAAGACAGCCGCCCTAGGTATGGCTACACCTTC.

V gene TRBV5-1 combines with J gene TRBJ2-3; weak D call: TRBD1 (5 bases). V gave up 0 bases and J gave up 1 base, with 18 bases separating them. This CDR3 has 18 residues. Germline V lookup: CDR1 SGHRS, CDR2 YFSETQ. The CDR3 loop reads CASSLGAPGMFGTDTQYF. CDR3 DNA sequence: TGCGCCAGCAGCTTGGGGGCCCCAGGGATGTTTGGCACAGATACGCAGTATTTT.

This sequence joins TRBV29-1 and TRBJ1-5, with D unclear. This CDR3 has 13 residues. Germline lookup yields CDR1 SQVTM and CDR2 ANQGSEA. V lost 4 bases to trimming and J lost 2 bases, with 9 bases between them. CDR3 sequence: CSVVEGGNQPQHF. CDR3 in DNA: TGCAGCGTTGTTGAGGGCGGCAATCAGCCCCAGCATTTT.

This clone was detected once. DNA for the CDR3: TGTGCCAGCAGCTTAGTAGGTCGGACAGATAATGAAAAACTGTTTTTT. This translates into CASSLVGRTDNEKLFF. The gene calls are TRBV7-2 and TRBJ1-4; perhaps TRBD1 as D (6 bases). The V and J ends lost 1 base and 4 bases respectively, with 13 bases between them. CDR1 SGHTA and CDR2 FQGNSA come from the germline V gene. The CDR3 totals 16 residues.

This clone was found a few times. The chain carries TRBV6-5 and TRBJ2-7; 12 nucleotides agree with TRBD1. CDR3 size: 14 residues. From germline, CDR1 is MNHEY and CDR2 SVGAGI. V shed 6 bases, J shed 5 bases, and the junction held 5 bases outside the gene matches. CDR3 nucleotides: TGTGCCAGCAGGTCCGGGACAGGGGGCCACGAGCAGTACTTC. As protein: CASRSGTGGHEQYF.

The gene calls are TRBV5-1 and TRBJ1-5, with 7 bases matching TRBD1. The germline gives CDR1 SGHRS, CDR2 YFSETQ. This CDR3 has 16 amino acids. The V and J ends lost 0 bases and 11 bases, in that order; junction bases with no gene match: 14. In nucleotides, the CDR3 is TGCGCCAGCAGCTTGGTTCCAGGGACAGAAATAGGGTCCCAGCATTTT. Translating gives CASSLVPGTEIGSQHF.

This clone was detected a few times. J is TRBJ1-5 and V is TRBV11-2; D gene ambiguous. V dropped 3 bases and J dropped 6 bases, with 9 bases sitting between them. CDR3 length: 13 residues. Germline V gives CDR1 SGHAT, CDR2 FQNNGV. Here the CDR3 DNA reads TGTGCCAGCAGCTTGGCAGTGGGTCAGCCCCAGCATTTT. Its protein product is CASSLAVGQPQHF.